Sequencing of this T cell receptor beta chain was carried out in a study of shared clonotypes between healthy human individuals. The study, taken as a whole, reports: In general, naive subsets displayed greater estimated richness than memory subsets did. Shared clonotypes: 4.5% to 5% naive CD4, 3% to 3.5% naive CD8, 2.3% memory CD4, 0.4% to 0.5% memory CD8.

This table comes from immunoSEQ multiplex PCR, and its TCRdb copy is limited to in-frame clones, with some not included. The table shows 2 million to 3 million clones, with 93% occurring only once. In regard to this clone: Antigen unknown.

The CDR3 loop spans 15 amino acids. Germline values: CDR1 MGHDK, CDR2 SYGVNS. The V end lost 2 bases, the J end lost 4 bases, and 11 bases lay between the germline ends. Material for sequencing was naive CD4+ T cells from PBMCs. Subset indicated: CD45RA+ positively selected. This chain connects TRBV25-1 to TRBJ1-4; D is uncertain. The TCR originated in a man between 18 and 29 years old in good health. Some clones in this sample may be carry-over from other donors' samples. The CDR3 nucleotides read TGTGCCAGCAGTGAACCCGGACGGATTAATGAAAAACTGTTTTTT. It specifies CASSEPGRINEKLFF.